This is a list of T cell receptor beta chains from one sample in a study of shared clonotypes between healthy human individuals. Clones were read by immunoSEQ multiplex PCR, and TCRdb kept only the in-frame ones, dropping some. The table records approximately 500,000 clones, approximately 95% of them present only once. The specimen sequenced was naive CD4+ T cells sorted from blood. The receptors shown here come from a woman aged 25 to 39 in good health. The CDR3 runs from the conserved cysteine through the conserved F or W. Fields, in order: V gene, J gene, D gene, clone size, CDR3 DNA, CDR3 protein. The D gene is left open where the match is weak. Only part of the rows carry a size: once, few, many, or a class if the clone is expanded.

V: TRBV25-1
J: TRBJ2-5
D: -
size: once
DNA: TGTGCCAGCAGTGAGCTGGGACGCGGGGAGACCCAGTACTTC
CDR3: CASSELGRGETQYF

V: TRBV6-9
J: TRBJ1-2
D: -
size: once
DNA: TGTGCCAGCTTAGGACAGATCTATGGCTACACCTTC
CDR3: CASLGQIYGYTF

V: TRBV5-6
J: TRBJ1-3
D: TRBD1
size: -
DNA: TGTGCCAGCAGCTTCTTTGGGACAGGGACCGTCACCATATATTTT
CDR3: CASSFFGTGTVTIYF

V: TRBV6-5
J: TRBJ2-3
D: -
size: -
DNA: TGTGCCAGCAGAGAAGGGCCCAGCACAGATACGCAGTATTTT
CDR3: CASREGPSTDTQYF

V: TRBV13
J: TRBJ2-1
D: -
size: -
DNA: TGTGCCAGCAGCCCCCGGGGCGCTAAATCCTACAATGAGCAGTTCTTC
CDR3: CASSPRGAKSYNEQFF

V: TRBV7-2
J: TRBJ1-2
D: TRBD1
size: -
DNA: TGTGCCAGCAGCCCCCGGGACAGGGATGGCTACACCTTC
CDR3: CASSPRDRDGYTF

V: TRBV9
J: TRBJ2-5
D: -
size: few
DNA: TGTGCCAGCAGCGTAACCCGTGAAGAGACCCAGTACTTC
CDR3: CASSVTREETQYF

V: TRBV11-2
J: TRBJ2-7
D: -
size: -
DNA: TGTGCCAGCAGCCCGGTATGGAGCGGTGACTCCTACGAGCAGTACTTC
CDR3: CASSPVWSGDSYEQYF

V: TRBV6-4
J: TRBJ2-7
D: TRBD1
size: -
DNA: TGTGCCAGAATACCCCCCGGGACAGGGGCCAACGAGCAGTACTTC
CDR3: CARIPPGTGANEQYF

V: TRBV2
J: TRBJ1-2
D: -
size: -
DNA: TGTGCCAGCAGTGCCCCGGGGACCTATGGCTACACCTTC
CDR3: CASSAPGTYGYTF

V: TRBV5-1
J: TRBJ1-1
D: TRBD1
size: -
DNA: TGCGCCAGCAGCTGGGGTCTTAGGACAGGGCCTATGAACACTGAAGCTTTCTTT
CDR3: CASSWGLRTGPMNTEAFF

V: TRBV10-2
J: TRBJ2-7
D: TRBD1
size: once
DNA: TGCGCCAGCAGCCGGACAGGGGGCGAGCAGTACTTC
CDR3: CASSRTGGEQYF

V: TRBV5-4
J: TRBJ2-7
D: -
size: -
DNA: TGTGCCAGCAGCCCGGAGGGTGGGCGACAGGGAGTCTACGAGCAGTACTTC
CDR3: CASSPEGGRQGVYEQYF

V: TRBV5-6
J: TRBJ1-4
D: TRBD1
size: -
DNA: TGTGCCAGCAGCGGAGGACAGGGGGGTGGAGAAAAACTGTTTTTT
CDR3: CASSGGQGGGEKLFF

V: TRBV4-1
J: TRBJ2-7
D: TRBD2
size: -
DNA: TGCGCCAGCAGCCAGCATCCCTCGGCGGGACTAGTGATGTACGAGCAGTACTTC
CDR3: CASSQHPSAGLVMYEQYF